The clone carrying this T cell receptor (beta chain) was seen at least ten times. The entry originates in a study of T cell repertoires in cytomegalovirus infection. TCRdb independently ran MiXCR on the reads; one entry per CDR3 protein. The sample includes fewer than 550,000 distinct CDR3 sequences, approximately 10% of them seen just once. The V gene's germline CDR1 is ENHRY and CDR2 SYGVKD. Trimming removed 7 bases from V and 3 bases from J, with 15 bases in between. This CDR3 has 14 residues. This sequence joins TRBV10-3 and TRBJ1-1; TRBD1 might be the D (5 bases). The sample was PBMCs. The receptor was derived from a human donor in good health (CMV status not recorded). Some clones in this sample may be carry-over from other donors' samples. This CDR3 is CAITPGGQDTEAFF. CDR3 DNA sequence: TGTGCCATCACCCCGGGGGGTCAAGACACTGAAGCTTTCTTT.